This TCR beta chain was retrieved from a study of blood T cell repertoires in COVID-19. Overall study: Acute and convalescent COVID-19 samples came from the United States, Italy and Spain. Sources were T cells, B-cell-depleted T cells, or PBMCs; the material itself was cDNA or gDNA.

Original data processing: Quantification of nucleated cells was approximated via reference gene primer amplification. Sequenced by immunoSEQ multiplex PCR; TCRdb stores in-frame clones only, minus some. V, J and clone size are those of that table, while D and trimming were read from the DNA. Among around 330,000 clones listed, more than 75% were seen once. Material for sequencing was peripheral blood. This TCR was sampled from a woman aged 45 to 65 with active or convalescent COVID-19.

The CDR3 DNA reads as TGTGCCAGCAGCCAAACCGGGACAGGTGGAAACACCATATATTTT. Translated, it gives CASSQTGTGGNTIYF. The chain couples TRBV14 to TRBJ1-3, with TRBD1 matching 8 bases. Germline CDR1 SGHDN, CDR2 FVKESK. The CDR3 loop spans 15 amino acids. V lost 2 bases, J lost 3 bases, and 3 bases stayed unmatched.